This record covers a single TCR beta chain. The antigen remains undetermined. A second PCR of about 7 to 11 cycles used a sample-barcoded 5' primer and a J-beta primer mix. TCRdb fed the 5' RACE reads into MiXCR, producing one record per CDR3 protein. This sample yields 450,000 to 700,000 distinct CDR3 sequences, of which approximately 27% are seen a single time; approximately 17% belongs to the top ten. The data were taken from a study of blood T cells in healthy people across ages. Findings and caveats of the study: The percentage of naive T cells correlated strongly with TCR beta diversity. Both naive CD4+ cell counts and diversity were greater in long-lived donors than in aged donors.

Trimming cost V 0 bases and J 2 bases; bases outside gene matches: 4. CDR1 SGDLS and CDR2 YYNGEE come from the germline V gene. The CDR3 spans 15 residues. This clonotype was sampled from a woman between 70 and 85 years old in good health. Sequencing was done on a sample of blood. The chain couples TRBV9 to TRBJ2-5, with 7 bases matching TRBD1. The CDR3 region is CASSVGDRLQETQYF. The CDR3 coding sequence is TGTGCCAGCAGCGTAGGGGACAGACTACAAGAGACCCAGTACTTC.